A single sample gave rise to the 21 T cell receptor beta chains below, sequenced in a study of CD8+CD57+ T cells in acquired aplastic anemia. Patients included in sequencing had previously demonstrated CD8+CD57+ cell expansion by flow cytometry. TCR beta VDJ and CDR3 profiles were obtained from a genomic DNA template. TCRdb processed the reads anew with MiXCR; each CDR3 protein has one entry. The repertoire holds about 180,000 distinct CDR3 sequences, with approximately 52% as singletons. Sequenced material: sorted CD4+, CD8+, or CD8+CD57+ T cells (not recorded which) from PBMCs. The receptors originated from a human donor with aplastic anemia.

The chain uses TRBV18 and TRBJ1-5; D remains unclear. The V gene lost 6 bases and the J gene lost 3 bases, with 21 bases spanning the gap. This CDR3 has 17 residues. Per the germline V gene, CDR1 is KGHSH and CDR2 is LQKENI. For the CDR3, the DNA is TGTGCCAGCTCCCCGCGGGTCGGGGATTCAAACAATCAGCCCCAGCATTTT. Its protein is CASSPRVGDSNNQPQHF.

CDR3 coding DNA: TGTGCCAGTAGTATAGTCGGACTGGAAGCTTTCTTT. Its protein product is CASSIVGLEAFF. J is TRBJ1-1 and V is TRBV19, with unresolved D. Per germline, CDR1 LNHDA and CDR2 SQIVND (reference sequence). The V end lost 1 base, the J end lost 8 bases, and 8 bases lay between the germline ends. This CDR3 has 12 amino acids.

This clonotype was seen more than once but under ten times. The chain uses TRBV5-5 and TRBJ2-5, with D tentatively TRBD2 (7 bases). This CDR3 spans 14 amino acids. With 0 bases removed from V and 5 bases from J, the gap between germline ends came to 11 bases. Germline V gene data show CDR1 as SGHKS and CDR2 as YYEKEE (reference sequence). The CDR3, as DNA: TGTGCCAGCAGCTTGGAGGGGGGGAGGGAGACCCAGTACTTC. This encodes CASSLEGGRETQYF.

This sequence joins TRBV11-2 and TRBJ2-7; the match to TRBD2 covers 10 bases. Germline CDR1 and CDR2: SGHAT and FQNNGV. The V segment lost 1 base and the J segment 0 bases; nucleotides outside the gene matches: 3. CDR3 length: 16 residues. DNA of the CDR3: TGTGCCAGCAGCTTAGGACTAGCGGGTAGCTCCTACGAGCAGTACTTC. It encodes CASSLGLAGSSYEQYF.

The chain carries TRBV11-1 and TRBJ2-1; TRBD2 matches 15 bases. The germline V gene encodes CDR1 SGHAT and CDR2 FQDESV (reference sequence). With V trimmed by 5 bases and J by 12 bases, 5 bases remained unmatched. The CDR3 spans 14 residues. The CDR3 nucleotides are TGTGCCAGCAGCAAGGGACTAGCGGGGGGATTGCAGTTCTTC. This codes for CASSKGLAGGLQFF. Full variable domain (rest looked up from reference TRBV11-1 and TRBJ2-1): EAEVAQSPRYKITEKSQAVAFWCDPISGHATLYWYRQILGQGPELLVQFQDESVVDDSQLPKDRFSAERLKGVDSTLKIQPAELGDSAMYLCASSKGLAGGLQFFGPGTRLTVL.

This chain connects TRBV7-9 to TRBJ1-2; D perhaps matches TRBD1 (5 bases). The CDR3 extends over 13 amino acids. Trimming removed 5 bases from V and 6 bases from J, with 13 bases in between. Germline-derived CDR1 and CDR2 are SEHNR and FQNEAQ (reference sequence). The CDR3 is CASSLQEGDGYTF. The DNA for the CDR3 is TGTGCCAGCAGCCTACAGGAAGGGGATGGCTACACCTTC.

This clonotype appeared once. The CDR3 sequence is CASSLETDEAFF. Written as DNA, the CDR3 is TGTGCCAGCAGCTTGGAGACAGATGAAGCTTTCTTT. This rearrangement joins TRBV7-8 to TRBJ1-1; TRBD1 is a possible D gene (5 bases). The CDR3 spans 12 residues. Germline V lookup: CDR1 SGHVS, CDR2 FQNEAQ. Trimming left V 3 bases short and J 7 bases short, with 9 bases between.

The V call is TRBV19, the J call TRBJ1-1, with D maybe TRBD1 (5 bases). The CDR3 covers 15 residues. V was cut by 3 bases and J by 1 base, with 12 bases left in between. CDR1 is LNHDA, CDR2 SQIVND, per germline (reference sequence). CDR3: CASSIPGVPNTEAFF. The DNA for the CDR3 is TGTGCCAGTAGTATCCCGGGGGTCCCGAACACTGAAGCTTTCTTT.

This chain uses TRBV10-3 with TRBJ2-3; perhaps TRBD2 as D (5 bases). CDR1 and CDR2 from the germline V gene are ENHRY and SYGVKD. V dropped 0 bases and J dropped 2 bases, with 9 bases sitting between them. The CDR3 runs to 15 residues. DNA for the CDR3: TGTGCCATCAGTGAGTCGGCAGCGGCCACAGATACGCAGTATTTT. Protein product: CAISESAAATDTQYF.

The chain links TRBV10-3 to TRBJ2-3; no clear D gene. In germline, CDR1 is ENHRY, CDR2 SYGVKD. The CDR3 has 13 residues. Trimming shortened V by 4 bases and J by 13 bases, and 18 bases separated the two germline ends. The CDR3 DNA reads TGTGCCATCAGTGCCCCTCTCTCCGCCGTTGAGTATTTT. This codes for CAISAPLSAVEYF.

Note on this clonotype: This may stem from a read error, because a much larger clone lies one nucleotide away. The genes are TRBV4-2 and TRBJ2-1; 10 nucleotides agree with TRBD2. Germline assignment: CDR1 LGHNA and CDR2 YNFKEQ. CDR3 length: 15 amino acids. CDR3 coding DNA: TGTGCCAGCAGCGGGGGACTAGCGCACTACGATGAGCAGTTCTTC. Translated: CASSGGLAHYDEQFF.

This clonotype was seen ten or more times. The rearrangement joins TRBV24-1 to TRBJ2-1; no clear D gene. The CDR3 spans 15 residues. V dropped 4 bases and J dropped 3 bases, with 12 bases sitting between them. The germline V gene encodes CDR1 KGHDR and CDR2 SFDVKD. The CDR3 DNA reads as TGTGCCACCAGTGAGTCTAGATCGGTCTACAATGAGCAGTTCTTC. This sequence encodes CATSESRSVYNEQFF.

Worth noting for this clonotype: Because the CDR3 is missing its conserved closing phenylalanine or tryptophan, this is likely a read error. No DNA is shown, since the ends of the CDR3 on it are uncertain; the CDR3 is the one TCRdb lists. The chain recombines TRBV3-1 with TRBJ2-5; the DNA was not used to check the table's D call, TRBD1. The CDR3 is 13 amino acids long, termini counted. Germline loops: CDR1 LGHDT, CDR2 YNNKEL (reference sequence). CDR3: CASSQGAQDRDYL.

The chain links TRBV19 to TRBJ2-1, with 7 bases identical to TRBD1. The CDR3 consists of 16 residues. Germline V gives CDR1 LNHDA, CDR2 SQIVND (reference sequence). With V trimmed by 5 bases and J by 7 bases, 14 bases remained unmatched. Here the CDR3 DNA reads TGTGCCAGTAGTTTTCCCGGGACAGATATATTAAATGAGCAGTTCTTC. Protein product: CASSFPGTDILNEQFF.

This clonotype appeared many times. V gene TRBV5-4 combines with J gene TRBJ2-1, with 9 positions matching TRBD1. This CDR3 region has 15 residues. Germline V gene sequence: CDR1 SGHNT, CDR2 YYREEE (reference sequence). V lost 2 bases to trimming and J lost 8 bases; unmatched junction nucleotides: 8. CDR3 DNA sequence: TGTGCCAGCAGCTTATGGGACAGGGCGGGCGATGAGCAGTTCTTC. It encodes CASSLWDRAGDEQFF.

This clonotype was counted ten times or more. The chain employs TRBV2 and TRBJ2-2; possibly TRBD1 for D (6 bases). Per germline, CDR1 SNHLY and CDR2 FYNNEI. Between the trimmed V and J ends, which lost 6 bases and 2 bases, there was a span of 13 bases. The CDR3 runs 15 residues. DNA of the CDR3: TGTGCCAGCAGAGCCCCGACAGGAAACACCGGGGAGCTGTTTTTT. Its protein is CASRAPTGNTGELFF.

This sequence joins TRBV29-1 and TRBJ2-7; tentatively, D is TRBD1 or TRBD2 (6 bases each). The CDR3 extends over 14 amino acids. CDR1 and CDR2 from the germline V gene are SQVTM and ANQGSEA. V was cut by 4 bases and J by 0 bases, with 13 bases left in between. CDR3 bases: TGCAGCGTTGTAGGGGGGACCTTCTCCTACGAGCAGTACTTC. This sequence encodes CSVVGGTFSYEQYF.

V is TRBV6-4 and J is TRBJ1-6; 10 bases line up with TRBD1. Losses at the gene ends were 8 bases for V and 5 bases for J; bases not matched to a gene: 0. Germline V CDR1 and CDR2: MRHNA, SNTAGT. The CDR3 is 13 amino acids. CDR3 sequence (DNA): TGTGCCAGCGGACAGGGGGATAATTCACCCCTCCACTTT. This gives the protein CASGQGDNSPLHF.

This clonotype was recorded at least ten times. The rearrangement joins TRBV6-5 to TRBJ2-5; D is unclear. The V gene's germline CDR1 is MNHEY and CDR2 SVGAGI. The CDR3 contains 14 residues. The V and J ends lost 2 bases and 3 bases respectively, with 10 bases between them. The CDR3 loop is CASSYGGPKETQYF. The CDR3 coding sequence is TGTGCCAGCAGTTACGGCGGTCCCAAAGAGACCCAGTACTTC.

The CDR3 DNA sequence: TGTGCCAGTAGTCTAAGACGAGCGACAGATACGCAGTATTTT. Encoded protein: CASSLRRATDTQYF. The chain recombines TRBV19 with TRBJ2-3; D gene uncertain. Germline CDR1 LNHDA, CDR2 SQIVND (reference sequence). The CDR3 has 14 residues. V lost 5 bases and J lost 3, with 12 bases in between.

Comment on this clonotype: The junction differs from germline at one of its ends, possibly a read error. V gene TRBV24-1 combines with J gene TRBJ2-2, with TRBD2 matching 7 bases. CDR1 and CDR2 (germline): KGHDR, SFDVKD. This CDR3 is built from 14 residues. In DNA, the CDR3 is TGTGCCACCAGTGACTTACTAGCGTCCGGGGAGCCGTTTTTT. It specifies CATSDLLASGEPFF.